This entry describes one T cell receptor beta chain. Its antigen is undetermined. This sample was included in a study of cytotoxic CD8 clonotypes in ibrutinib-treated CLL. Overall study results and limits: The public clonotypes identified were infrequent and showed contraction or stability on treatment. Clonality climbed at ibrutinib response, then dropped toward baseline at progression.

Sequencing was performed with immunoSEQ multiplex PCR; in TCRdb, only in-frame clones are kept and a portion is missing. The sample shows approximately 330,000 clones, roughly 85% of them seen only once. CDR1 is SGHRS and CDR2 is YFSETQ in the germline V gene. This CDR3 is 13 amino acids long. V was pared by 4 bases and J by 4 bases, with 11 bases between. J is TRBJ1-2 and V is TRBV5-1; D perhaps matches TRBD1 (6 bases). The sequences come from PBMCs, collected before ibrutinib treatment. The receptor's source is a human donor with chronic lymphocytic leukemia. The DNA of the CDR3 is TGCGCCAGCAGCCAGGACAGACTCTATGGCTACACCTTC. Translated: CASSQDRLYGYTF.